These T cell receptor beta chains were read from a single sample in a study of cytomegalovirus exposure and HLA in healthy donors. The repertoire was sequenced with immunoSEQ multiplex PCR; TCRdb's copy has only in-frame clones and lacks some. The table has about 150,000 clones, about 80% seen once. The sample taken for sequencing was PBMCs. The receptors shown here come from a woman aged 45 to 65 in good health and CMV-seropositive. CDR3s include the opening cysteine and the closing phenylalanine or tryptophan. The D gene is left open where the match is weak. Expanded clones are given a class, and other clones once, few, many or no size at all.

d_gene	v_gene	j_gene	abundance	CDR3nt	CDR3aa
TRBD1	TRBV10-2	TRBJ1-6	.	TGCGCCAGCCTAAGAGAGGACAGGGGCAATTCACCCCTCCACTTT	CASLREDRGNSPLHF
.	TRBV9	TRBJ2-1	.	TGTGCCAGCAGCCTCTACAGCTCCTACAATGAGCAGTTCTTC	CASSLYSSYNEQFF
TRBD2	TRBV30	TRBJ2-7	.	TGTGCCTGGAGTGTGGGGGGGAGCGAGCAGTACTTC	CAWSVGGSEQYF
.	TRBV30	TRBJ1-2	.	TGTGCCTGGAGAGGGCAGGGGAGTCTTGGCTACACCTTC	CAWRGQGSLGYTF
.	TRBV7-9	TRBJ1-2	.	TGTTCCAGCAGCTTCGATATTTCTACTAACTATGGCTACACCTTC	CSSSFDISTNYGYTF
.	TRBV30	TRBJ2-5	.	TGTGCCTGGAGTAAGGGTGCGGGAGAGACCCAGTACTTC	CAWSKGAGETQYF
.	TRBV4-1	TRBJ1-1	.	TGCGCCAGCAGCCAAACCGGTAGTGAAGCTTTCTTT	CASSQTGSEAFF
TRBD1	TRBV4-3	TRBJ1-6	once	TGCGCCAGCAGCCCGAACCAGGGGGGAGATTCACCCCTCCACTTT	CASSPNQGGDSPLHF
TRBD1	TRBV6-5	TRBJ2-5	.	TGTGCCAGCAACGAGGGGGCGCGGGAGACCCAGTACTTC	CASNEGARETQYF
TRBD1	TRBV7-2	TRBJ2-1	.	TGTGCCAGCAGCTTTACAGGGGGCAAGGGTTCCTACAATGAGCAGTTCTTC	CASSFTGGKGSYNEQFF
.	TRBV28	TRBJ1-5	.	TGTGCCAGCAGCTCAGGTTTTTGGGGCAATCAGCCCCAGCATTTT	CASSSGFWGNQPQHF
.	TRBV4-3	TRBJ2-5	.	TGCGCCAGCAGCCAAGATTGGAGGGGGCGGGAGACCCAGTACTTC	CASSQDWRGRETQYF
.	TRBV27	TRBJ1-6	.	TGTGCCAGCAGTTTGGAGGGCTATAATTCACCCCTCCACTTT	CASSLEGYNSPLHF
.	TRBV2	TRBJ1-2	few	TGTGCCAGCAGTGCAATGGGGAGCAACCACTATGGCTACACCTTC	CASSAMGSNHYGYTF
TRBD2	TRBV4-2	TRBJ2-5	.	TGTGCCACTGCGGGAGGAGATCAAGAGACCCAGTACTTC	CATAGGDQETQYF
.	TRBV2	TRBJ1-2	.	TGTGCCAGCAGTGGACAGGTGCTGATTAACTATGGCTACACCTTC	CASSGQVLINYGYTF
.	TRBV27	TRBJ2-4	once	TGTGCCAGCAGTCCCCGTACTATTGCGGCCAAAAACATTCAGTACTTC	CASSPRTIAAKNIQYF
TRBD1	TRBV6-1	TRBJ2-3	.	TGTGCCAGCAGTGAAGCGCGGGCAGGGGGAAGCAAGGAACATACGCAGTATTTT	CASSEARAGGSKEHTQYF
TRBD1	TRBV28	TRBJ1-2	.	TGTGCCAGCAGTTTAAGCGGACAGGGGCGCCTCTATGGCTACACCTTC	CASSLSGQGRLYGYTF
.	TRBV18	TRBJ2-5	.	TGTGCCAGCTCACCAGGTGGGCCAGAGACCCAGTACTTC	CASSPGGPETQYF
TRBD2	TRBV19	TRBJ2-3	.	TGTGCCAGTAGTATAAAAGCGGGGGGATCCACAGATACGCAGTATTTT	CASSIKAGGSTDTQYF
.	TRBV28	TRBJ2-1	.	TGTGCCAGCAGTTTACGACAGTTGAGCTCCTACAATGAGCAGTTCTTC	CASSLRQLSSYNEQFF
TRBD1	TRBV7-9	TRBJ2-2	.	TGTGCCAGCATCGTTGGACAGGGGTCGAACACCGGGGAGCTGTTTTTT	CASIVGQGSNTGELFF
TRBD2	TRBV11-2	TRBJ2-2	.	TGTGCCAGCAGCTTAGAATCAGGCCTAGCGGGCCCTAAGAACACCGGGGAGCTGTTTTTT	CASSLESGLAGPKNTGELFF
.	TRBV5-1	TRBJ2-1	.	TGCGCCAGCAGCATAACGACAGGATTGTACAATGAGCAGTTCTTC	CASSITTGLYNEQFF